The 8 T cell receptor beta chains below come from one sample, sequenced in a study of blood T cell repertoires in COVID-19 (dated by TCRdb to 2020 to 2022). Library generation was performed with the immunoSEQ multiplex PCR assay. TCRdb's version of the immuneACCESS table is confined to in-frame rearrangements and falls short of the full clone set. An unresolved V gene accounts for under half of the shortfall where checked; the remainder is of unknown origin. Counted in this sample were more than 60,000 clones; approximately 88% of them appeared once. Roughly 40% of the sample lies in the top ten. Sequencing used peripheral blood. Receptors were obtained from a woman aged 55 to 70 with COVID-19, enrolled during active disease.

The chain couples TRBV5-4 to TRBJ1-2; 7 positions agree with TRBD1. Per germline, CDR1 SGHNT and CDR2 YYREEE (reference sequence). Germline trimming cut 4 bases from V and 2 bases from J; bases unmatched to any gene: 2. This CDR3 is 13 amino acids long. CDR3 DNA: TGTGCCAGCAGCGGGGACAGCAACTATGGCTACACCTTC. This gives the protein CASSGDSNYGYTF.

The CDR3 bases are TGTGCCAGCAGTTACTCGCGGAGGACGTACGAGCAGTACTTC. Residues: CASSYSRRTYEQYF. J is TRBJ2-7 and V is TRBV6-5; a possible D gene is TRBD2 (5 bases). The CDR3 contains 14 residues. Germline CDR1 MNHEY, CDR2 SVGAGI. V was pared by 0 bases and J by 4 bases, with 10 bases between.

This clone was counted many times. V is TRBV5-6 and J is TRBJ2-1; D is undetermined. This CDR3 comprises 17 residues. Per germline, CDR1 SGHDT and CDR2 YYEEEE. V gave up 1 base and J gave up 0 bases, with 14 bases separating them. CDR3 coding DNA: TGTGCCAGCAGCTTGCTGGCAGGCAAGAACTCCTACAATGAGCAGTTCTTC. Translating it yields CASSLLAGKNSYNEQFF.

The chain couples TRBV7-9 to TRBJ1-2; 7 bases agree with TRBD1. This CDR3 has 13 residues. Germline CDR1 and CDR2: SEHNR and FQNEAQ (reference sequence). Losses at the gene ends were 8 bases for V and 10 bases for J; bases not matched to a gene: 13. As DNA, the CDR3 is TGTGCCAGCCTCCGGACCCGGGACAGTTACTACACCTTC. It specifies CASLRTRDSYYTF.

The rearrangement links TRBV4-1 to TRBJ1-1; D remains ambiguous. CDR1 and CDR2 (germline): MGHRA, YSYEKL. This CDR3 comprises 15 residues. Trimming shortened V by 3 bases and J by 5 bases, and 16 bases separated the two germline ends. The CDR3 here is CASSQAPLSGTEAFF. For the CDR3, the DNA is TGCGCCAGCAGCCAGGCCCCCCTTTCGGGGACTGAAGCTTTCTTT.

This chain connects TRBV10-2 to TRBJ2-1; the D gene is possibly TRBD1 (5 bases). Germline-derived CDR1 and CDR2 are WSHSY and SAAADI. Trimming took off 0 bases at V and 5 bases at J, with 8 bases between the two ends. The CDR3 spans 14 residues. In DNA, the CDR3 is TGCGCCAGCAGTGAGTCTACAGGTCACAATGAGCAGTTCTTC. Amino acid sequence: CASSESTGHNEQFF.

This clone was seen once. The chain is built from TRBV7-8 and TRBJ2-3; 8 bases map to TRBD2. The CDR3 has 13 amino acids. V shed 5 bases and J 5 bases; nucleotides not matched to a gene: 3. Germline V gene data show CDR1 as SGHVS and CDR2 as FQNEAQ. The CDR3 DNA sequence: TGTGCCAGCAGCACGGGACTAGGAGATACGCAGTATTTT. It is translated as CASSTGLGDTQYF.

The chain uses TRBV11-2 and TRBJ2-7, with 7 bases fitting TRBD2. Germline trimming cut 5 bases from V and 1 base from J; bases unmatched to any gene: 11. The CDR3 runs to 16 residues. Germline V gene lookup returns CDR1 SGHAT and CDR2 FQNNGV. CDR3 region: CASSATLVGRSYEQYF. The CDR3, as DNA: TGTGCCAGCAGCGCCACCTTGGTCGGGAGGTCCTACGAGCAGTACTTC.